The 5 T cell receptor beta chains below come from one sample, sequenced in a study of blood T cell repertoires in COVID-19. Libraries were prepared by immunoSEQ multiplex PCR; TCRdb keeps only in-frame clonotypes and omits some of them. The sample carries around 170,000 clones, about 88% recorded once. The sequenced sample consisted of peripheral blood. The receptors derive from a woman aged 25 to 39 with active or convalescent COVID-19.

The CDR3 reads CASSGFGTGENTQYF. CDR3 in DNA: TGTGCCAGCAGCGGTTTCGGGACAGGGGAGAATACGCAGTATTTT. This sequence joins TRBV27 and TRBJ2-3, with 10 nucleotides matching TRBD1. The germline V gene encodes CDR1 MNHEY and CDR2 SMNVEV (reference sequence). With 6 bases clipped from V and 7 bases from J, the junction kept 10 bases outside the gene matches. There are 15 residues in the CDR3.

In its sample, this clone was seen many times. V gene TRBV10-3 combines with J gene TRBJ2-1; 7 nucleotides agree with TRBD1. The CDR3 totals 12 residues. The trim removed 8 bases at V and 5 bases at J, leaving 3 bases unmatched. The V gene's germline CDR1 is ENHRY and CDR2 SYGVKD. The CDR3 loop is CAIRGGNNEQFF. As DNA, the CDR3 is TGTGCCATCCGAGGGGGCAACAATGAGCAGTTCTTC.

The chain carries TRBV11-3 and TRBJ2-6; weak D call: TRBD1 (5 bases). The germline V and J ends were trimmed by 6 bases and 0 bases, with 9 bases remaining between them. CDR1 SGHNT and CDR2 YENEEA come from the germline V gene. CDR3 length equals 15 residues. This CDR3 reads CASRRRDSGANVLTF. The CDR3 coding sequence is TGTGCCAGCAGACGCAGGGACTCTGGGGCCAACGTCCTGACTTTC.

J is TRBJ1-1 and V is TRBV21-1. TRBV21-1 is tagged as a pseudogene. The CDR3 has 14 residues. CDR3 in amino acids: CASSKRVLNTEAFF. In DNA form, the CDR3 reads TGTGCCAGCAGCAAACGGGTCTTGAACACTGAAGCTTTCTTT.

The rearrangement links TRBV3-1 (or the pseudogene TRBV3-2) to TRBJ2-7, with 9 bases that match TRBD1. This CDR3 has 14 residues. The junction had 3 bases not matched to a gene; V was cut back by 5 bases and J by 1 base. Germline V gives CDR1 LGHDT, CDR2 YNNKEL (reference sequence). This chain's CDR3 is CASSVTGGSYEQYF. CDR3 coding DNA: TGTGCCAGCAGCGTGACAGGGGGATCCTACGAGCAGTACTTC.